The source of this T cell receptor beta chain is a study of T cell responses to AZD1222 COVID-19 vaccine. The germline V gene has CDR1 MRHNA and CDR2 SNTAGT. The V gene lost 0 bases and the J gene lost 8 bases, with 16 bases spanning the gap. This CDR3 is built from 15 residues. Assay used: immunoSEQ multiplex PCR; TCRdb lists only in-frame clones, some missing. The sample contains 75,000 to 95,000 clones, approximately 90% of which appear only once. Study-level points and caveats: The donor group comprised mostly white British people and more females; the analysis possibly underestimated clonal diversity. After the peak T cell response, and only then, were repertoires sampled. Targets within unmutated variant regions were reportedly found for nearly half of spike-specific TCRs.

This clone was counted only a few times. The antigen is not known. The sequence was collected from an adult who received the MenACWY meningococcal vaccine as a control. The sample here was peripheral blood, taken 28 days after the second dose of the MenACWY control vaccine. The chain joins TRBV6-4 to TRBJ1-2; D remains ambiguous. The CDR3 bases are TGTGCCAGCAGTGACTCGAAGGCGGAATTCAAGGGCTACACCTTC. It translates to CASSDSKAEFKGYTF.